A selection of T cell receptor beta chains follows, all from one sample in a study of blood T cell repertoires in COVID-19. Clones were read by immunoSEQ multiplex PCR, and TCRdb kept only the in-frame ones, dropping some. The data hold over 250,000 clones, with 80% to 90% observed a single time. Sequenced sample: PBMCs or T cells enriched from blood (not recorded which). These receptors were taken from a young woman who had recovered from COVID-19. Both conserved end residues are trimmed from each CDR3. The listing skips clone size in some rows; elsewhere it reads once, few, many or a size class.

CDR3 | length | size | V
ASSVVSGGSYNEQF | 14 | . | TRBV9
ASSSPPGNEQF | 11 | . | TRBV5-4
ASSQVPGQLAPLH | 13 | . | TRBV3-1/TRBV3-2
ASSKTGGGKETQY | 13 | . | TRBV5-4
AISGGIRDEQY | 11 | . | TRBV10-3
ASSSGRDRASHEQY | 14 | few | TRBV27
ASSPGTGANYGYT | 13 | . | TRBV18
ASSDKAPSISYEQY | 14 | . | TRBV6-1
ASRSGTFLYEQY | 12 | . | TRBV28
ASSVDRSNSPLH | 12 | . | TRBV9
ASSVEGTGWGYT | 12 | . | TRBV9
ASSRTSGGLGETQY | 14 | . | TRBV5-6
ASSFRRARGEKLF | 13 | once | TRBV5-4
ASRGAAESNEAF | 12 | few | TRBV25-1
ASSLIQENQETQY | 13 | . | TRBV27
ASSEVESTDTQY | 12 | . | TRBV6-1